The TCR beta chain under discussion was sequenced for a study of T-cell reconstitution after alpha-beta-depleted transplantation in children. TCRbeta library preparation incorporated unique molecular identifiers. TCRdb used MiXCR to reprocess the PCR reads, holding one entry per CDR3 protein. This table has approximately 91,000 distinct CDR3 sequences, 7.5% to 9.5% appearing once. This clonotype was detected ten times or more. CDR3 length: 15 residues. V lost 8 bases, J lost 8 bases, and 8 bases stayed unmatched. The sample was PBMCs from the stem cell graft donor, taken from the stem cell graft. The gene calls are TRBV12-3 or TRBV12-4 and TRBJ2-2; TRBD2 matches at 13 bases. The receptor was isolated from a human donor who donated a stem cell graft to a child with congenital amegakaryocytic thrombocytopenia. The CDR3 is CASRRTSGGGGELFF. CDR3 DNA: TGTGCCAGCCGCCGGACTAGCGGGGGAGGTGGGGAGCTGTTTTTT.